The clone carrying this T cell receptor (beta chain) was seen more than once but under ten times. Its specificity is not known. Sequence at one end of the junction differs from germline and may be a read error. A lack of ophthalmopathy progression within 18 months defined stable Graves' hyperthyroidism. These patients, aged 18 to 65, had recently diagnosed hyperthyroidism lasting under 2 months. The investigators amplified TCR beta CDR3 regions from RNA transcripts. HTBI primers were employed in a first-round RT-PCR of the TCR CDR3. TCRdb used MiXCR to reprocess the multiplex PCR reads, holding one entry per CDR3 protein. The sample carries 560,000 or so distinct CDR3 sequences, around 46% recorded once. This sample was taken from a study of T cells in Graves' hyperthyroidism and ophthalmopathy. Regarding the study as a whole: Blood also showed most of the thyroid clonotypes that were expanded above 0.001.

Sequencing was carried out using peripheral blood or thyroid tissue (not recorded which). The receptor's source is a woman under 30 with Graves' hyperthyroidism.

DNA of the CDR3: TGCGCCAGCAGCCAAAACCTGGGAGGGGATCAGCCCCAGCATTTT. Translating gives CASSQNLGGDQPQHF. The chain uses TRBV7-9 and TRBJ1-5, with D possibly matching TRBD1 (5 bases). CDR1 is SEHNR, CDR2 FQNEAQ, per germline (reference sequence). The CDR3 runs to 15 residues.